Included here is one T cell receptor beta chain sequence, with context. This sample is drawn from a study of blood T cell repertoires in COVID-19. Between the trimmed V and J ends, which lost 0 bases and 2 bases, there was a span of 10 bases. Germline V gives CDR1 LGHNA, CDR2 YNFKEQ. This CDR3 is built from 16 residues. Libraries were prepared by immunoSEQ multiplex PCR; TCRdb keeps only in-frame clonotypes and omits some of them. The table lists around 68,000 clones, around 80% of them singletons. The V call is TRBV4-2, the J call TRBJ2-2; a possible D gene is TRBD1 (5 bases). This receptor was identified in a woman between 45 and 60 years old with acute or convalescent COVID-19. The sample taken for sequencing was peripheral blood. The CDR3 DNA reads TGTGCCAGCAGCCAAGAAAGGGGAATCAACACCGGGGAGCTGTTTTTT. It encodes CASSQERGINTGELFF.